A selection of T cell receptor beta chains follows, all from one sample in a study of shared clonotypes between healthy human individuals. Clones were read by immunoSEQ multiplex PCR, and TCRdb kept only the in-frame ones, dropping some. The table has about 2,200,000 clones, roughly 91% seen once. Source material: naive CD8+ T cells from PBMCs. Receptors were obtained from a man between 18 and 29 years old in good health. Some clones in this sample may be carry-over from other donors' samples. Each CDR3 is given with its conserved first and last residue. The order of the fields is J gene, CDR3 length, V gene, D gene, clone size, CDR3 DNA, CDR3 protein. D genes are given only for firm matches. Only part of the rows carry a size: once, few, many, or a class if the clone is expanded.

j_gene: TRBJ2-7
len: 16
v_gene: TRBV6-1
d_gene: -
abundance: -
CDR3nt: TGTGCCAGCAGTGAAGTGGAGATGTTGAGACCCTACGAGCAGTACTTC
CDR3aa: CASSEVEMLRPYEQYF

j_gene: TRBJ2-3
len: 13
v_gene: TRBV6-5
d_gene: -
abundance: few
CDR3nt: TGTGCCAGCAGTTCCGCTTGGGTCTCCAGGGAGTATTTT
CDR3aa: CASSSAWVSREYF

j_gene: TRBJ2-7
len: 15
v_gene: TRBV10-1
d_gene: -
abundance: -
CDR3nt: TGCGCCAGCAGTAAGTCCAGGGGACCGATCTACGAGCAGTACTTC
CDR3aa: CASSKSRGPIYEQYF

j_gene: TRBJ1-5
len: 13
v_gene: TRBV11-2
d_gene: -
abundance: -
CDR3nt: TGTGCCAGCAGCTCCTCCCGAGGTCAGCCCCAGCATTTT
CDR3aa: CASSSSRGQPQHF

j_gene: TRBJ2-7
len: 12
v_gene: TRBV5-6
d_gene: -
abundance: -
CDR3nt: TGTGCCAGCAGCTTCCAGTCCTACGAGCAGTACTTC
CDR3aa: CASSFQSYEQYF

j_gene: TRBJ2-4
len: 16
v_gene: TRBV4-3
d_gene: -
abundance: -
CDR3nt: TGCGCCAGCAGCCCGATGGGGGGCCGGACCAAAAACATTCAGTACTTC
CDR3aa: CASSPMGGRTKNIQYF

j_gene: TRBJ2-5
len: 14
v_gene: TRBV9
d_gene: -
abundance: -
CDR3nt: TGTGCCAGCAGCGTATCCGGGCTACAAGAGACCCAGTACTTC
CDR3aa: CASSVSGLQETQYF

j_gene: TRBJ1-6
len: 14
v_gene: TRBV7-9
d_gene: -
abundance: -
CDR3nt: TGTGCCAGCAGACCTGACAGCTATAATTCACCCCTCCACTTT
CDR3aa: CASRPDSYNSPLHF

j_gene: TRBJ2-7
len: 12
v_gene: TRBV7-9
d_gene: TRBD1
abundance: -
CDR3nt: TGTGCCAGCAGCCCTACAGGGGTCGAGCAGTACTTC
CDR3aa: CASSPTGVEQYF

j_gene: TRBJ1-6
len: 15
v_gene: TRBV7-9
d_gene: -
abundance: -
CDR3nt: TGTGCCAGCAGCCCAACAGAGGGGCAGCGTTCACCCCTCCACTTT
CDR3aa: CASSPTEGQRSPLHF

j_gene: TRBJ2-1
len: 16
v_gene: TRBV27
d_gene: TRBD2
abundance: once
CDR3nt: TGTGCCAGCAGTGGCCGACTAGCGGGCAATTACAATGAGCAGTTCTTC
CDR3aa: CASSGRLAGNYNEQFF

j_gene: TRBJ2-1
len: 15
v_gene: TRBV28
d_gene: -
abundance: -
CDR3nt: TGTGCCAGCAGTTCTCGGCGGGTACTGTACAATGAGCAGTTCTTC
CDR3aa: CASSSRRVLYNEQFF

j_gene: TRBJ1-5
len: 17
v_gene: TRBV19
d_gene: -
abundance: -
CDR3nt: TGTGCCAGCCAACTCTGGGGAGGGTTTTATAGCAATCAGCCCCAGCATTTT
CDR3aa: CASQLWGGFYSNQPQHF

j_gene: TRBJ2-2
len: 15
v_gene: TRBV4-3
d_gene: -
abundance: -
CDR3nt: TGCGCCAGCAGCCAACTTACTGCGAACACCGGGGAGCTGTTTTTT
CDR3aa: CASSQLTANTGELFF

j_gene: TRBJ2-1
len: 15
v_gene: TRBV11-2
d_gene: -
abundance: -
CDR3nt: TGTGCCAGCAGCTTAGAAGCGGCAGCCTACAATGAGCAGTTCTTC
CDR3aa: CASSLEAAAYNEQFF

j_gene: TRBJ2-7
len: 15
v_gene: TRBV28
d_gene: TRBD2
abundance: once
CDR3nt: TGTGCCAGCAGTATACTAGCGGGAGCTCCCAACGAGCAGTACTTC
CDR3aa: CASSILAGAPNEQYF

j_gene: TRBJ2-5
len: 13
v_gene: TRBV28
d_gene: TRBD1
abundance: -
CDR3nt: TGTGCCAGCAGCCAGACAGGGGAAGAGACCCAGTACTTC
CDR3aa: CASSQTGEETQYF

j_gene: TRBJ2-3
len: 17
v_gene: TRBV2
d_gene: -
abundance: -
CDR3nt: TGTGCCAGCAGTGGTCACCCATCCGGCGGAAGCACAGATACGCAGTATTTT
CDR3aa: CASSGHPSGGSTDTQYF

j_gene: TRBJ2-3
len: 16
v_gene: TRBV9
d_gene: TRBD2
abundance: -
CDR3nt: TGTGCCAGCAGCGCCCTAGCGGGAGGAGCGACAGATACGCAGTATTTT
CDR3aa: CASSALAGGATDTQYF

j_gene: TRBJ1-5
len: 13
v_gene: TRBV5-4
d_gene: -
abundance: -
CDR3nt: TGTGCCAGCAGCTGGGAGGGGAATCAGCCCCAGCATTTT
CDR3aa: CASSWEGNQPQHF

j_gene: TRBJ2-2
len: 18
v_gene: TRBV7-9
d_gene: TRBD2
abundance: -
CDR3nt: TGTGCCAGCAGCTTAGGTGGAGCGGGAGGTTCGAACACCGGGGAGCTGTTTTTT
CDR3aa: CASSLGGAGGSNTGELFF

j_gene: TRBJ2-5
len: 17
v_gene: TRBV5-4
d_gene: -
abundance: -
CDR3nt: TGTGCCAGCAGCCGACGGCCAGACCCCTTTTACCAAGAGACCCAGTACTTC
CDR3aa: CASSRRPDPFYQETQYF